The 26 T cell receptor beta chains reported below all come from one sample, sequenced in a study of control samples from healthy donors and cancer patients. The assay was immunoSEQ multiplex PCR, and TCRdb's table has in-frame clones only and misses some. The table has about 58,000 clones, around 91% seen once. Material: PBMCs. Receptors originate from a man in his sixties with colorectal cancer.

The V gene is TRBV7-9, the J gene TRBJ1-2, with D perhaps matching TRBD1 (6 bases). This CDR3 has 13 residues. V was clipped by 2 bases and J by 7 bases, with 11 bases between them. Looked up from germline, CDR1 is SEHNR and CDR2 is FQNEAQ (reference sequence). The CDR3 spells CASSLSGAVGYTF. Here the CDR3 DNA reads TGTGCCAGCAGCTTATCAGGGGCGGTTGGCTACACCTTC. The entire variable domain, with the rest obtained from reference TRBV7-9 and TRBJ1-2, is as follows: DTGVSQNPRHKITKRGQNVTFRCDPISEHNRLYWYRQTLGQGPEFLTYFQNEAQLEKSRLLSDRFSAERPKGSFSTLEIQRTEQGDSAMYLCASSLSGAVGYTFGSGTRLTVV.

This chain links TRBV5-1 with TRBJ2-2, with D uncertain. This CDR3 has 12 amino acids. Deletions cut 4 bases from V and 7 bases from J, with 8 bases between. The V gene's germline CDR1 is SGHRS and CDR2 YFSETQ. CDR3 protein: CASSQERGELFF. The CDR3 DNA reads as TGCGCCAGCAGCCAGGAACGCGGGGAGCTGTTTTTT.

This rearrangement joins TRBV14 to TRBJ2-5, with D uncertain. The germline CDR1 and CDR2 sequences are SGHDN and FVKESK. V was trimmed by 1 base and J by 5 bases, leaving 8 bases between them. The CDR3 extends over 13 amino acids. The CDR3 DNA reads TGTGCCAGCAGCCAAGGCGCCGGGGAGACCCAGTACTTC. Translation: CASSQGAGETQYF.

The chain joins TRBV6-5 to TRBJ2-3, with D uncertain. Between the trimmed V and J ends, which lost 10 bases and 0 bases, there was a span of 14 bases. Germline assignment: CDR1 MNHEY and CDR2 SVGAGI. This CDR3 has 14 residues. The CDR3 is CATSLGWSTDTQYF. Written as DNA, the CDR3 is TGTGCCACCTCCCTTGGATGGAGCACAGATACGCAGTATTTT.

This sequence joins TRBV10-3 and TRBJ1-5; a possible D gene is TRBD1 (5 bases). Germline V gene data show CDR1 as ENHRY and CDR2 as SYGVKD. V was shortened by 2 bases and J by 5 bases, with 13 bases between the two germline ends. There are 15 residues in the CDR3. The CDR3 spells CAISEGIRVDQPQHF. As DNA, the CDR3 is TGTGCCATCAGTGAGGGAATCAGGGTGGATCAGCCCCAGCATTTT.

The chain employs TRBV6-5 and TRBJ1-1; possible D gene TRBD1, 6 bases. This CDR3 is built from 13 residues. Per germline, CDR1 MNHEY and CDR2 SVGAGI. The V end was cut by 6 bases, the J end by 10 bases, with 18 bases between. The CDR3 nucleotides read TGTGCCAGCAGATTAACCACACAGGGAGCAGCTTTCTTT. It translates to CASRLTTQGAAFF.

The chain is built from TRBV10-3 and TRBJ2-3, with 7 bases fitting TRBD2. Germline V lookup: CDR1 ENHRY, CDR2 SYGVKD. With 4 bases clipped from V and 1 base from J, the junction kept 8 bases outside the gene matches. This CDR3 has 16 amino acids. The CDR3 DNA is TGTGCCATCAGTGTGGCCACTAGCGTGGGCACAGATACGCAGTATTTT. It yields the protein CAISVATSVGTDTQYF.

This sequence joins TRBV3-1 (or the pseudogene TRBV3-2) and TRBJ1-1; no clear D. This CDR3 spans 12 amino acids. Trimming pared 4 bases from V and 7 bases from J, leaving 10 bases between. Germline CDR1 and CDR2: LGHDT and YNNKEL (reference sequence). The CDR3, as DNA: TGTGCCAGCAGCCCCTTCGGGGATGAAGCTTTCTTT. Encoded protein: CASSPFGDEAFF.

The V call is TRBV4-1, the J call TRBJ2-5; D is unclear. V was trimmed by 4 bases and J by 7 bases, leaving 10 bases between them. The CDR3 length is 12 residues. Germline V gene lookup returns CDR1 MGHRA and CDR2 YSYEKL. The CDR3 DNA reads TGCGCCAGCAGCCCCGGCTTCGGGACCCAGTACTTC. It yields the protein CASSPGFGTQYF.

V gene TRBV9 combines with J gene TRBJ1-3, with a possible D match to TRBD1 (5 bases). Trimming shortened V by 2 bases and J by 2 bases, and 11 bases separated the two germline ends. CDR3 length: 15 residues. CDR1 is SGDLS and CDR2 is YYNGEE in the germline V gene. CDR3 amino acids: CASSVTPGAGNTIYF. In DNA, the CDR3 is TGTGCCAGCAGCGTCACCCCGGGGGCTGGAAACACCATATATTTT.

The CDR3 bases are TGTGCCACCAGCAGCCCCAGACTAGCGGGGGGCGGCACAGATACGCAGTATTTT. Protein sequence: CATSSPRLAGGGTDTQYF. The chain combines TRBV15 with TRBJ2-3; 13 bases fit TRBD2. The V gene's germline CDR1 is LNHNV and CDR2 YYDKDF (reference sequence). There are 18 residues in the CDR3. J was trimmed by 1 base and V by 3 bases; bases with no gene match: 7.

J is TRBJ1-5 and V is TRBV6-1, with TRBD1 matching 9 bases. After removal of 3 bases from V and 4 bases from J, the junction contained 4 bases not matched to a gene. This CDR3 has 15 residues. CDR1 MNHNS and CDR2 SASEGT come from the germline V gene. The CDR3 sequence is CASSDYRGLNQPQHF. The CDR3 nucleotides are TGTGCCAGCAGTGATTACAGGGGGCTTAATCAGCCCCAGCATTTT.

The V call is TRBV6-6, the J call TRBJ2-7, with D perhaps matching TRBD2 (6 bases). The CDR3 is 15 residues long. Trimming cost V 3 bases and J 3 bases, with 15 bases left between them. Germline CDR1 and CDR2: MNHNY and SVGAGI (reference sequence). CDR3 nucleotide sequence: TGTGCCAGCAGTTATCGACGGGACTCCTACTACGAGCAGTACTTC. Its translation is CASSYRRDSYYEQYF.

The chain combines TRBV4-1 with TRBJ1-5; D uncertain. The germline V gene encodes CDR1 MGHRA and CDR2 YSYEKL. The V end was cut by 4 bases, the J end by 0 bases, with 19 bases between. CDR3 size: 18 residues. CDR3 sequence (DNA): TGCGCCAGCAGCCTCCCTTCTACCGGACCTCGTAGCAATCAGCCCCAGCATTTT. Translated, it gives CASSLPSTGPRSNQPQHF.

The chain employs TRBV19 and TRBJ2-4; D is unresolved. V was cut by 10 bases and J by 0 bases, with 22 bases left in between. Per the germline V gene, CDR1 is LNHDA and CDR2 is SQIVND (reference sequence). This CDR3 is 17 amino acids long. The CDR3, as DNA: TGTGCCAAGACCGGCCACAGCCCGTGTCTAGCCAAAAACATTCAGTACTTC. Its translation: CAKTGHSPCLAKNIQYF.

The gene calls are TRBV19 and TRBJ1-1; D perhaps matches TRBD1 (6 bases). The CDR3 is 15 amino acids. Germline loops: CDR1 LNHDA, CDR2 SQIVND (reference sequence). The V gene lost 4 bases and the J gene lost 4 bases, with 16 bases spanning the gap. This CDR3 reads CASSKQGGLGTEAFF. As DNA, the CDR3 is TGTGCCAGTAGTAAACAGGGTGGGTTGGGCACTGAAGCTTTCTTT.

The rearrangement joins TRBV4-2 to TRBJ2-5, with no clear D. This CDR3 has 14 amino acids. Germline lookup yields CDR1 LGHNA and CDR2 YNFKEQ. Trimming pared 1 base from V and 3 bases from J, leaving 9 bases between. The CDR3 nucleotides read TGTGCCAGCAGCCAAGGTCCTTTTGAAGAGACCCAGTACTTC. Translation gives CASSQGPFEETQYF.

The rearrangement links TRBV10-3 to TRBJ1-6, with 10 bases fitting TRBD1. J was trimmed by 10 bases and V by 4 bases; bases with no gene match: 4. CDR1 is ENHRY and CDR2 is SYGVKD in the germline V gene. CDR3 size: 14 residues. The CDR3 is CAISGETGGSPLHF. The CDR3 nucleotides are TGTGCCATCAGTGGTGAGACAGGGGGCTCACCCCTCCACTTT.

The chain recombines TRBV5-4 with TRBJ1-3; D uncertain. Germline V CDR1 and CDR2: SGHNT, YYREEE (reference sequence). The CDR3 has 15 amino acids. V was pared by 0 bases and J by 2 bases, with 9 bases between. CDR3 bases: TGTGCCAGCAGCTTGGACCCAGGCGCTGGAAACACCATATATTTT. It specifies CASSLDPGAGNTIYF. The full variable domain, rest sourced from reference TRBV5-4 and TRBJ1-3, is ETGVTQSPTHLIKTRGQQVTLRCSSQSGHNTVSWYQQALGQGPQFIFQYYREEENGRGNFPPRFSGLQFPNYSSELNVNALELDDSALYLCASSLDPGAGNTIYFGEGSWLTVV.

The chain couples TRBV19 to TRBJ2-3; the match to TRBD2 covers 8 bases. Germline values: CDR1 LNHDA, CDR2 SQIVND (reference sequence). CDR3 size: 14 residues. The V gene end was trimmed by 5 bases and the J gene end by 1 base; junction bases not matched to a gene: 2. The CDR3 loop is CASSPSGRTDTQYF. CDR3 nucleotides: TGTGCCAGTAGTCCTAGCGGGCGCACAGATACGCAGTATTTT.

The chain carries TRBV6-1 and TRBJ2-1; 7 nucleotides agree with TRBD1. Unmatched junction bases numbered 16, after V lost 2 bases and J lost 6 bases. The germline V gene encodes CDR1 MNHNS and CDR2 SASEGT. The CDR3 contains 18 residues. The CDR3 loop reads CASSETPDRLKGPNEQFF. The CDR3 DNA reads TGTGCCAGCAGTGAAACCCCGGACAGGCTAAAAGGTCCCAATGAGCAGTTCTTC.

The rearrangement links TRBV2 to TRBJ1-3, with a weak D call TRBD1 (5 bases). Germline values: CDR1 SNHLY, CDR2 FYNNEI. The CDR3 covers 15 residues. V was shortened by 4 bases and J by 0 bases, with 10 bases between the two germline ends. The CDR3 is CASSVQGNSGNTIYF. CDR3 DNA sequence: TGTGCCAGCAGTGTTCAGGGTAACTCTGGAAACACCATATATTTT.

The gene calls are TRBV4-3 and TRBJ2-7, with 8 bases identical to TRBD2. V gave up 3 bases and J gave up 4 bases; unmatched junction bases: 8. Germline CDR1 and CDR2: LGHNA and YSLEER. The CDR3 is made up of 15 amino acids. The chain's CDR3 is CASSQVSGGAYEQYF. For the CDR3, the DNA is TGCGCCAGCAGCCAGGTATCCGGGGGGGCTTACGAGCAGTACTTC.

This clone was detected once. The CDR3 protein is CASSSMVPGHPFYEQYF. The CDR3 DNA follows: TGTGCCAGCAGTTCCATGGTCCCCGGACACCCATTCTACGAGCAGTACTTC. The chain has TRBV27 and TRBJ2-7; possible D gene TRBD1, 5 bases. Trimming took off 4 bases at V and 3 bases at J, with 22 bases between the two ends. CDR3 size: 17 residues. Germline assignment: CDR1 MNHEY and CDR2 SMNVEV (reference sequence).

The rearrangement joins TRBV16 to TRBJ2-1; D call uncertain. CDR1 and CDR2 (germline): KGHSY, FQNENV. The CDR3 covers 11 residues. The V and J ends lost 0 bases and 10 bases respectively, with 4 bases between them. CDR3 protein: CASSQSGEQFF. CDR3 bases: TGTGCCAGCAGCCAATCAGGAGAGCAGTTCTTC.

The rearrangement joins TRBV28 to TRBJ1-4; D remains unclear. The CDR3 totals 19 residues. V was trimmed by 2 bases and J by 10 bases, leaving 29 bases between them. CDR1 is MDHEN, CDR2 SYDVKM, per germline. The chain's CDR3 is CASSLADWAAAPSLGKLFF. CDR3 coding DNA: TGTGCCAGCAGTTTAGCGGACTGGGCGGCGGCGCCGTCACTTGGAAAACTGTTTTTT.